A selection of T cell receptor beta chains follows, all from one sample in a study of blood T cell repertoires in COVID-19. Only in-frame clones appear in the TCRdb table, and some are missing; sequencing was by immunoSEQ multiplex PCR. This sample yields 85,000 to 95,000 clones, of which around 90% are seen a single time; more than 5% belongs to the top ten. The specimen sequenced was peripheral blood. These receptor sequences come from a man aged 55-75 years with COVID-19, enrolled during active disease. Both conserved end residues are part of each CDR3. Fields, in order: J gene, clone size, V gene, D gene, CDR3 DNA, CDR3 protein. A D gene is named only where the DNA matches it firmly. Clone size is stated in some rows and not others, as once, few, many or a class when expanded.

TRBJ1-5	-	TRBV12-5	-	TGTGCTAGTGGTTTGGTACTAGGGCAGGACGCAAAGCAGCCCCAGCATTTT	CASGLVLGQDAKQPQHF
TRBJ2-1	-	TRBV11-3	TRBD2	TGTGCCAGCAGCCTGCGAACTAGCGGGATCTACAATGAGCAGTTCTTC	CASSLRTSGIYNEQFF
TRBJ1-3	-	TRBV18	-	TGTGCCAGCTCACCAAGCACGGCGGGTGGAAACACCATATATTTT	CASSPSTAGGNTIYF
TRBJ2-5	-	TRBV29-1	-	TGCAGCGTTGGCCTGACTAGGTATGAGACCCAGTACTTC	CSVGLTRYETQYF
TRBJ2-2	-	TRBV5-6	TRBD1	TGTGCCAGCAACCCCCGGGACAGGGGATGGGCCGGGGAGCTGTTTTTT	CASNPRDRGWAGELFF
TRBJ1-6	-	TRBV4-3	-	TGCGCCAGCAGCCAAACAGGGACCTCACCCCTCCACTTT	CASSQTGTSPLHF
TRBJ1-1	-	TRBV11-2	-	TGTGCCAGCAGCCCACAGAGTTTTACCACTGAAGCTTTCTTT	CASSPQSFTTEAFF
TRBJ2-3	-	TRBV25-1	TRBD2	TGTGCCAGTTCCGGACTAGCGGATACGCAGTATTTT	CASSGLADTQYF
TRBJ2-3	-	TRBV5-1	TRBD2	TGCGCCAGCAACTCCGGGACTAGCGGATTTTTTAGCACAGATACGCAGTATTTT	CASNSGTSGFFSTDTQYF
TRBJ1-4	-	TRBV5-1	-	TGCGCCAGCAGCCTGGTGTTCGGGGGTGCAACTAATGAAAAACTGTTTTTT	CASSLVFGGATNEKLFF
TRBJ1-1	once	TRBV11-2	TRBD1	TGTGCCAGCAGCACCCGGACAGGGACAGACACTGAAGCTTTCTTT	CASSTRTGTDTEAFF
TRBJ2-7	-	TRBV19	TRBD2	TGTGCCAGTAGTAAAGCTAGCGGAGCCTACGAGCAGTACTTC	CASSKASGAYEQYF
TRBJ2-3	once	TRBV11-3	TRBD1	TGTGCCAGCAGCTTACTCACGACAGGGGTAGATACGCAGTATTTT	CASSLLTTGVDTQYF
TRBJ1-2	-	TRBV6-5	TRBD1	TGTGCCAGCGGCAGGGGGTACTATGGCTACACCTTC	CASGRGYYGYTF
TRBJ1-3	-	TRBV9	TRBD1	TGTGCCAGCAGCGCGGGGGACAGCTCTGGAAACACCATATATTTT	CASSAGDSSGNTIYF
TRBJ1-3	-	TRBV7-3	-	TGTGCCAGCAGTCCAAGTGGAGACTCTGGAAACACCATATATTTT	CASSPSGDSGNTIYF
TRBJ1-1	-	TRBV9	-	TGTGCCAGCAGCGCGATTTCAGGGGACACTGAAGCTTTCTTT	CASSAISGDTEAFF
TRBJ2-7	-	TRBV5-1	-	TGCGCCAGCAGCTTGGGGGTAAGACAGTGGAGCTCCTACGAGCAGTACTTC	CASSLGVRQWSSYEQYF
TRBJ1-5	-	TRBV28	TRBD1	TGTGCCAGCAGTTACGGGGACAGGGAAGGTCAGCCCCAGCATTTT	CASSYGDREGQPQHF
TRBJ1-4	-	TRBV6-6	-	TGTGCCAGCAATAGGCCCCCTGCTAGGAATGGAAAACTGTTTTTT	CASNRPPARNGKLFF
TRBJ1-5	-	TRBV9	-	TGTGCCAGCAGCAGGACAGATAGCAATCAGCCCCAGCATTTT	CASSRTDSNQPQHF
TRBJ2-5	-	TRBV3-1/TRBV3-2	-	TGTGCCAGCAGCCAAGATCTTGGAGAAGGAGAAGAGACCCAGTACTTC	CASSQDLGEGEETQYF
TRBJ1-5	-	TRBV7-9	-	TGTGCCAGCAGCTCGGGACTCCTAAGCAATCAGCCCCAGCATTTT	CASSSGLLSNQPQHF
TRBJ2-7	few	TRBV7-9	TRBD1	TGTGCCAGCAGCCCCACAGGGGTCGACTACGAGCAGTACTTC	CASSPTGVDYEQYF
TRBJ2-3	-	TRBV28	-	TGTGCCAGCAACCCGAATACAGGGAGCGATACGCAGTATTTT	CASNPNTGSDTQYF
TRBJ2-3	many	TRBV7-9	-	TGTGCCAGCAGCTTAGAGGGGAGCACAGATACGCAGTATTTT	CASSLEGSTDTQYF
TRBJ2-7	-	TRBV7-2	TRBD1	TGTGCCAGCAGCTTAGAGGGGGCCCCTTCCTACGAGCAGTACTTC	CASSLEGAPSYEQYF
TRBJ1-5	-	TRBV12-5	TRBD1	TGTGCTAGTGCCAACAGGGGGGAAGCCAATCAGCCCCAGCATTTT	CASANRGEANQPQHF
TRBJ1-1	-	TRBV7-9	-	TGTGCCAGCAACTTGGAGGGTGAAGCTTTCTTT	CASNLEGEAFF
TRBJ2-1	few	TRBV18	TRBD2	TGTGCCAGCTCACTAGCGGGAGATGACAATGAGCAGTTCTTC	CASSLAGDDNEQFF
TRBJ2-1	-	TRBV4-1	TRBD1	TGCGCCAGCAGCCAAGAGGAGGACAGGGATGAGCAGTTCTTC	CASSQEEDRDEQFF
TRBJ2-1	-	TRBV10-1	-	TGCGCCAGCAGTGAAGGCCAGGGGTCCTACAATGAGCAGTTCTTC	CASSEGQGSYNEQFF
TRBJ1-5	-	TRBV19	-	TGTGCCAGTAGTATAGGACAGGCTAGCAATCAGCCCCAGCATTTT	CASSIGQASNQPQHF
TRBJ1-1	-	TRBV5-4	-	TGTGCCAGCAGCAATAAGAGGGGGGGCTTCGGTGAAGCTTTCTTT	CASSNKRGGFGEAFF
TRBJ2-2	-	TRBV24-1	-	TGTGCCACCAGTGATTGGGCTAACACCGGGGAGCTGTTTTTT	CATSDWANTGELFF
TRBJ1-2	-	TRBV29-1	TRBD1	TGCAGCGGTGGTCAGGGGGACTATGGCTACACCTTC	CSGGQGDYGYTF
TRBJ2-1	once	TRBV9	TRBD2	TGTGCCAGCAGCGTAGATCTACTAGCGGGGCTAATTTACAATGAGCAGTTCTTC	CASSVDLLAGLIYNEQFF
TRBJ2-2	-	TRBV28	-	TGTGCCAGCACTAAGCGGACCGGGGAGCTGTTTTTT	CASTKRTGELFF
TRBJ2-7	-	TRBV28	-	TGTGCCAGCAGTTTATCAGAAACCTACGAGCAGTACTTC	CASSLSETYEQYF
TRBJ2-2	once	TRBV6-5	TRBD1	TGTGCCAGCAGTCGACAGGGGGACACCGGGGAGCTGTTTTTT	CASSRQGDTGELFF
TRBJ1-4	-	TRBV7-8	-	TGTGCCAGCAGCATATTGCAGGGTGGTGAAAAACTGTTTTTT	CASSILQGGEKLFF
TRBJ1-4	-	TRBV30	-	TGTGCCTCGGAAAGGGGGGGGCGCTCCCTTAATGAAAAACTGTTTTTT	CASERGGRSLNEKLFF
TRBJ1-2	-	TRBV18	TRBD1	TGTGCCAGCTCGCCGGACAGGGCTAACTATGGCTACACCTTC	CASSPDRANYGYTF
TRBJ1-6	once	TRBV5-1	-	TGCGCCAGCAGCTTGGTCGGGACTGTCAGCTCCTATAATTCACCCCTCCACTTT	CASSLVGTVSSYNSPLHF
TRBJ2-5	once	TRBV7-2	TRBD1	TGTGCCAGCAGCACGGGGACAGGGGAAGAGACCCAGTACTTC	CASSTGTGEETQYF